These T cell receptor beta chains were read from a single sample in a study of CD8 T cells in ankylosing spondylitis. TCRdb reanalysed the 5' RACE reads using MiXCR and keeps one entry per CDR3 protein. In the table there are hundreds of thousands of distinct CDR3 sequences, about 11% of which are singletons. The sequenced sample consisted of blood, either unsorted or a sorted T cell fraction (not recorded which). Every receptor here comes from a male donor with ankylosing spondylitis. The CDR3 runs from the conserved cysteine through the conserved F or W. The D gene is left open where the match is weak.

V gene	J gene	D gene	CDR3 protein
TRBV11-2	TRBJ2-3	.	CASSFLGGRTTDTQYF
TRBV6-2/TRBV6-3	TRBJ1-1	TRBD1	CASYLQGALTEAFF
TRBV7-2	TRBJ1-5	.	CASSRELSNQPQHF
TRBV5-5	TRBJ1-2	TRBD1	CASSPRPDRANYGYTF
TRBV20-1	TRBJ2-7	TRBD1	CSVLDTGTGVTYEQYF
TRBV18	TRBJ2-1	.	CASSPEGGYRRNEQFF
TRBV5-1	TRBJ2-1	.	CASSLAHRGSEQFF
TRBV20-1	TRBJ2-3	TRBD2	CSAATSGTDTQYF
TRBV2	TRBJ1-4	.	CASSLAGLIFF
TRBV10-3	TRBJ2-7	TRBD1	CATRTGGEQYF
TRBV7-2	TRBJ2-3	.	CASSFTGTEPTDTQYF
TRBV4-3	TRBJ2-5	.	CASSHRDQETQYF
TRBV5-1	TRBJ2-2	TRBD1	CASSSGTAFGELFF
TRBV20-1	TRBJ2-2	TRBD1	CSAAGTGRGGELFF
TRBV28	TRBJ1-1	.	CASSLGLTMEAFF
TRBV5-6	TRBJ2-7	.	CASSWAGTDDYEQYF
TRBV6-4	TRBJ2-2	.	CASTLEENTGELFF
TRBV27	TRBJ2-3	TRBD1	CASSIYGTASTDTQYF
TRBV24-1	TRBJ2-5	.	CATSDIRDFQETQYF
TRBV27	TRBJ1-2	.	CASSLSGKASYGYTF
TRBV7-2	TRBJ1-1	.	CASSLEGMMNTEAFF
TRBV7-2	TRBJ1-6	.	CASSKWEGDSPLHF